A selection of T cell receptor beta chains follows, all from one sample in a study of PD-1 blockade in classical Hodgkin lymphoma. Sequencing was performed with immunoSEQ multiplex PCR; in TCRdb, only in-frame clones are kept and a portion is missing. The table records around 57,000 clones, 86% of them present only once. Sample: peripheral blood mononuclear cells (PBMCs), taken before the fourth cycle of nivolumab. These receptor sequences come from a human donor with classical Hodgkin lymphoma. The CDR3 runs from the conserved cysteine through the conserved F or W. Each record gives: V gene, J gene, D gene, CDR3 protein. The D gene is left open where the match is weak.

V gene: TRBV5-1; J gene: TRBJ2-1; D gene: TRBD1; CDR3 protein: CASSLGQGTGNEQFF
V gene: TRBV9; J gene: TRBJ2-7; D gene: .; CDR3 protein: CASSVSRDGSSYEQYF
V gene: TRBV5-1; J gene: TRBJ2-3; D gene: TRBD2; CDR3 protein: CASSLSAGTSPDTQYF
V gene: TRBV2; J gene: TRBJ2-2; D gene: .; CDR3 protein: CASSRDGGAAGELFF
V gene: TRBV4-1; J gene: TRBJ1-1; D gene: .; CDR3 protein: CASSQDTGRRIDTEAFF
V gene: TRBV6-6; J gene: TRBJ2-1; D gene: .; CDR3 protein: CASSYSWTYNEQFF
V gene: TRBV27; J gene: TRBJ1-2; D gene: .; CDR3 protein: CASSLNRAYYGYTF
V gene: TRBV9; J gene: TRBJ1-3; D gene: TRBD1; CDR3 protein: CASSDRTGGVGNTIYF
V gene: TRBV19; J gene: TRBJ2-4; D gene: .; CDR3 protein: CARSSRGPKNIQYF
V gene: TRBV13; J gene: TRBJ1-2; D gene: .; CDR3 protein: CASSTDRGFRYGYTF
V gene: TRBV2; J gene: TRBJ1-2; D gene: .; CDR3 protein: CASSVGWFNYGYTF
V gene: TRBV5-1; J gene: TRBJ2-3; D gene: .; CDR3 protein: CASSLATVTDTQYF
V gene: TRBV28; J gene: TRBJ2-5; D gene: TRBD1; CDR3 protein: CASRGRGRSETQYF
V gene: TRBV4-1; J gene: TRBJ2-6; D gene: .; CDR3 protein: CASSPVFGANVLTF
V gene: TRBV4-1; J gene: TRBJ2-1; D gene: TRBD1; CDR3 protein: CASSHRSLDRGASGKPHNEQFF
V gene: TRBV7-2; J gene: TRBJ1-3; D gene: .; CDR3 protein: CASSDAGTALFSGNTIYF
V gene: TRBV6-6; J gene: TRBJ1-4; D gene: .; CDR3 protein: CASSYFGRPNEKLFF